The sample holds many counts of the clone carrying this T cell receptor beta chain. The sample belongs to a study of human T cells and chemical hapten exposure. Described time point: patch test 1, 2 weeks after DPC sensitization. This sample's treatment: therapeutic diphenylcyclopropenone sensitization with weekly scalp DPC. Only after blood had been drawn was each patch test applied. It was unfractionated whole blood from which total RNA was extracted. Germline CDR1 is LGHNT and CDR2 is FRNRAP. The V gene end was trimmed by 3 bases and the J gene end by 8 bases; junction bases not matched to a gene: 6. The CDR3 is 15 residues long. In the library, unique molecular identifiers were attached to individual cDNA molecules. TCRdb re-analysed the RACE reads in MiXCR, keeping a single row per CDR3 protein. Counted here are 300,000 to 400,000 distinct CDR3 sequences, about 7% occurring once; the ten biggest clones make up about 8%.

Sequencing was performed on whole blood, taken in connection with sensitization to the hapten diphenylcyclopropenone (DPC). This clonotype was sampled from a woman between 18 and 29 years old with alopecia areata. Some clones in this sample may be carry-over from other donors' samples. This chain links TRBV12-5 with TRBJ1-4, with 10 nucleotides matching TRBD1. The CDR3 is CASGFLGQGNEKLFF. CDR3 nucleotide sequence: TGTGCTAGTGGTTTCTTGGGACAGGGGAACGAAAAACTGTTTTTT.